The TCR beta chain described here comes from a study of control samples from healthy donors and cancer patients. Sequencing was performed with immunoSEQ multiplex PCR; in TCRdb, only in-frame clones are kept and a portion is missing. Among around 120,000 clones listed, about 93% were seen once. The CDR3 consists of 15 residues. Germline assignment: CDR1 MNHEY and CDR2 SVGAGI. Trimming at V came to 6 bases and at J to 1 base, leaving 5 bases not matched to a gene. Sequenced sample: PBMCs. V and J are TRBV6-5 and TRBJ1-1, with 10 bases identical to TRBD1. This sequence originates from a man aged 45 to 65 with head and neck cancer. CDR3 nucleotides: TGTGCCAGCAGCTCCGGGACAGGGGCGAACACTGAAGCTTTCTTT. This gives the protein CASSSGTGANTEAFF.